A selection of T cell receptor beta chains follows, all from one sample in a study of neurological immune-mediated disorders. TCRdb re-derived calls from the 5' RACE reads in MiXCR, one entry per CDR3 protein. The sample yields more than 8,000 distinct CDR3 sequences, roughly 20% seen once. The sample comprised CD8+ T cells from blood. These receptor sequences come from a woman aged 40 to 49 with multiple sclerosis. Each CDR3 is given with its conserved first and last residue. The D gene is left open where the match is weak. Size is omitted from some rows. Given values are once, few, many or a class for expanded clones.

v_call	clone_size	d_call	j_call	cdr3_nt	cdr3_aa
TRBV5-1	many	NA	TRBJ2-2	TGCGCCAGCAGTGACGGTTGGTCGTCGGCCGGGGAGCTGTTTTTT	CASSDGWSSAGELFF
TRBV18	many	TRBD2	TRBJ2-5	TGTGCCAGCTCACCAGCGGGACTAGCGGGGGGCCTCGGAGAGACCCAGTACTTC	CASSPAGLAGGLGETQYF
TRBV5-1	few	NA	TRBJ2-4	TGCGCCAGCAAACCGGGTTTAGCCAAAAACATTCAGTACTTC	CASKPGLAKNIQYF
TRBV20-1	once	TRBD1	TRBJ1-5	TGCAGTGCTGCAGGGGGTGGGGGCAATCAGCCCCAGCATTTT	CSAAGGGGNQPQHF
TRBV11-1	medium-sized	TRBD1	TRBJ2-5	TGTGCCAGCAGACAGGGGTCCCAAGAGACCCAGTACTTC	CASRQGSQETQYF
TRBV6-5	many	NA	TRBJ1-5	TGTGCCAGCAGGAGGGACGGGGGCGGGCAGCCCCAGCATTTT	CASRRDGGGQPQHF
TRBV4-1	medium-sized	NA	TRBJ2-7	TGCGCCAGCAGCCAGGGGGGGGACAGGTCCTACGAGCAGTACTTC	CASSQGGDRSYEQYF
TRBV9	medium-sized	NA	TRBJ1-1	TGTGCCAGCAGTCGCGGGGACACTGAAGCTTTCTTT	CASSRGDTEAFF
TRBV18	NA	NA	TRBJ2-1	TGTGCCAGCTCACCACCGGGGGGTCCCCCCTACAATGAGCAGTTCTTC	CASSPPGGPPYNEQFF
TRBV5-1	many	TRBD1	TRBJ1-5	TGCGCCAGCAGCCCGGGCCAGGGGGGTCAGCCCCAGCATTTT	CASSPGQGGQPQHF
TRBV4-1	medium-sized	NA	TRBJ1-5	TGCGCCAGCAGCCAAACAGAGTATAGCAATCAGCCCCAGCATTTT	CASSQTEYSNQPQHF
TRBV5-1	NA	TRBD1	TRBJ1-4	TGCGCCAGCAGCCCCGGGACAGGGGATGAAAAACTGTTTTTT	CASSPGTGDEKLFF
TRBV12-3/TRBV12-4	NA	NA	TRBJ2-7	TGTGCCAGCAGCTTCCAATACGAGCAGTACTTC	CASSFQYEQYF
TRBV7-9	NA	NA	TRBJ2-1	TGTGCCAGCAGCCACACTAGGGGCGATGAGCAGTTCTTC	CASSHTRGDEQFF
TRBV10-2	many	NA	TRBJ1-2	TGCGCCAGCAGTGAGTCGGGGGGGAGGAAAGGCTACACCTTC	CASSESGGRKGYTF
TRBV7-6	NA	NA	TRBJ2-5	TGTGCCAGCAGCTTAGGGTTGGAGACCCAGTACTTC	CASSLGLETQYF
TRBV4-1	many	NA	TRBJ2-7	TGCGCCAGCAGCCATCAGCCGGGACAAGAGTACGAGCAGTACTTC	CASSHQPGQEYEQYF
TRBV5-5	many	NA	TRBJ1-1	TGTGCCAGCATCCCCCCCATCGGGGGCGGCGTTTTCTTT	CASIPPIGGGVFF
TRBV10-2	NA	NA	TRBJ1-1	TGCGCCAGCAGTAAGCGGGGACTCACTGAAGCTTTCTTT	CASSKRGLTEAFF
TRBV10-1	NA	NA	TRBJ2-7	TGCGCCAGCAGTGATCCCTACGAGCAGTACTTC	CASSDPYEQYF
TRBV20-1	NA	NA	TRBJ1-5	TGCAGTGCTAGCACAGATAGCAATCAGCCCCAGCATTTT	CSASTDSNQPQHF
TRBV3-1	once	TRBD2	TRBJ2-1	TGTGCCAGCAGCCGACTAGCGGGGGGGAGTGAGCAGTTCTTC	CASSRLAGGSEQFF
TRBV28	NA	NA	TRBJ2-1	TGTGCCAGCAGTTTAAGCGATGGAGTCATCAATGAGCAGTTCTTC	CASSLSDGVINEQFF
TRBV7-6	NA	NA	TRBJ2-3	TGTGCCAGCAGCTTAAACGTTCCCAGCACAGATACGCAGTATTTT	CASSLNVPSTDTQYF
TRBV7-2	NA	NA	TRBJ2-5	TGTGCCAGCAGCTTTTGGGAGACCCAGTACTTC	CASSFWETQYF
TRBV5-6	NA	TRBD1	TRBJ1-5	TGTGCCAGCAGCTATTCAGGGGGCGGGCAGCCCCAGCATTTT	CASSYSGGGQPQHF
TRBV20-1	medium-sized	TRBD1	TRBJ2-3	TGCAGTGGGTGGGACAGGGGAGATACGCAGTATTTT	CSGWDRGDTQYF
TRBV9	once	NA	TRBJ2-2	TGTGCCAGCAGCCCCCCGGGGAATTGGGAGCTGTTTTTT	CASSPPGNWELFF
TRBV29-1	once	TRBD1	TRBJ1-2	TGCAGCGCAGGACAGGGTAGCGATGGCTACACCTTC	CSAGQGSDGYTF
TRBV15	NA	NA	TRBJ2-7	TGTGCCACCAGCAGAGATCAAGACAGCGTCTACTTC	CATSRDQDSVYF
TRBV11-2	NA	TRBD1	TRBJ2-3	TGTGCCAGCAGGGTAGTCGGACAGGGTACAGATACGCAGTATTTT	CASRVVGQGTDTQYF
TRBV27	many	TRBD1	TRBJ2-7	TGTGCCAGCAGTCCCGGGACAGGCAACTACGAGCAGTACTTC	CASSPGTGNYEQYF
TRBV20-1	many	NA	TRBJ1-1	TGCAGTGCTAGAGATCGGAGGTTCTTGGGCAGGCGGAACACTGAAGCTTTCTTT	CSARDRRFLGRRNTEAFF